This TCR beta chain came from a study of CD8+CD57+ T cells in acquired aplastic anemia. Study-level findings and limits: Around 29 shared CD8+ CDR3s appeared highly expressed within patients' immunodominant clones.

Profiling that covered TCR beta VDJ and CDR3 relied on genomic DNA as its template. TCRdb ran MiXCR on the reads and lists one entry per CDR3 protein. The sample comprises fewer than 300,000 distinct CDR3 sequences, roughly 82% of which are singletons, and approximately 42% rests with the top ten. The length of the CDR3 is 14 residues. Trimming removed 9 bases from V and 6 bases from J; junction bases left unmatched: 9. Germline CDR1 reads LNHDA; CDR2 reads SQIVND (reference sequence). An expansion of CD8+CD57+ cells by flow cytometry had been shown in patients chosen for sequencing. In all patients, the disease was severe acquired aplastic anemia. In regard to this clonotype: No antigen is known for it.

This chain joins TRBV19 and TRBJ2-3, with 10 nucleotides matching TRBD1. The TCR comes from a human donor with aplastic anemia. The specimen was sorted CD4+, CD8+, or CD8+CD57+ T cells (not recorded which) from PBMCs. The CDR3 protein is CASSLATGGDTQYF. The DNA of the CDR3 is TGTGCCAGCAGCTTAGCGACAGGGGGCGATACGCAGTATTTT.